The next 14 T cell receptor beta chains were all read from a single sample in a study of blood T cell repertoires in COVID-19. Profiled with immunoSEQ multiplex PCR; TCRdb holds only in-frame clones, not every one. Of fewer than 450,000 clones detected, 85% to 90% appear once; the ten largest clones hold 7.3%. Sequences were obtained from peripheral blood. Receptors originate from a woman between 70 and 85 years old with COVID-19, enrolled during active disease.

A single count supports this clone. The gene calls are TRBV6-5 and TRBJ1-5; TRBD1 matches at 9 bases. The CDR3 spans 14 residues. V dropped 8 bases and J dropped 5; count of bases not matched to a gene: 7. Germline values: CDR1 MNHEY, CDR2 SVGAGI. In DNA, the CDR3 is TGTGCCAGCCATCCCACAGGGGGCGATCAGCCCCAGCATTTT. It specifies CASHPTGGDQPQHF.

The chain couples TRBV5-1 to TRBJ2-6; 10 bases are shared with TRBD1. CDR3 length equals 15 residues. Germline V CDR1 and CDR2: SGHRS, YFSETQ. With 4 bases clipped from V and 2 bases from J, the junction kept 0 bases outside the gene matches. CDR3 loop: CASSGQGAGANVLTF. CDR3 DNA sequence: TGCGCCAGCAGCGGACAGGGGGCTGGGGCCAACGTCCTGACTTTC.

This rearrangement joins TRBV9 to TRBJ1-1; 9 bases align to TRBD1. The germline gives CDR1 SGDLS, CDR2 YYNGEE. This CDR3 region has 15 residues. The trim removed 4 bases at V and 1 base at J, leaving 5 bases unmatched. The CDR3 protein is CASSQRTGENTEAFF. For the CDR3, the DNA is TGTGCCAGCAGCCAAAGGACAGGGGAGAACACTGAAGCTTTCTTT.

This chain uses TRBV18 with TRBJ1-2; a possible D gene is TRBD1 (5 bases). Per the germline V gene, CDR1 is KGHSH and CDR2 is LQKENI. This CDR3 has 14 amino acids. V dropped 6 bases and J dropped 2 bases, with 13 bases sitting between them. The CDR3 DNA follows: TGTGCCAGCTCCCTTAAGGGGCGGAACTATGGCTACACCTTC. Encoded protein: CASSLKGRNYGYTF.

This clone has just a few counts. Written as DNA, the CDR3 is TGTGCCAGCAGTATAGGACAGGGGCGGTCACCCCTCCACTTT. Translated: CASSIGQGRSPLHF. This rearrangement joins TRBV2 to TRBJ1-6, with 9 bases aligning to TRBD1. The CDR3 covers 14 residues. After removal of 5 bases from V and 10 bases from J, the junction contained 6 bases not matched to a gene. In germline, CDR1 is SNHLY, CDR2 FYNNEI.

This chain uses TRBV28 with TRBJ1-5; no clear D gene. Per the germline V gene, CDR1 is MDHEN and CDR2 is SYDVKM. With 3 bases removed from V and 7 bases from J, the gap between germline ends came to 7 bases. CDR3 length: 12 residues. This CDR3 reads CASSFERQPQHF. CDR3 bases: TGTGCCAGCAGTTTCGAGCGGCAGCCCCAGCATTTT. Full variable domain (remainder filled in from reference TRBV28 and TRBJ1-5): DVKVTQSSRYLVKRTGEKVFLECVQDMDHENMFWYRQDPGLGLRLIYFSYDVKMKEKGDIPEGYSVSREKKERFSLILESASTNQTSMYLCASSFERQPQHFGDGTRLSIL.

The V call is TRBV7-9, the J call TRBJ2-7, with D tentatively TRBD2 (7 bases). The V end lost 4 bases, the J end lost 6 bases, and 16 bases lay between the germline ends. The CDR3 is 14 residues long. Germline CDR1 and CDR2: SEHNR and FQNEAQ (reference sequence). The CDR3 bases are TGTGCCAGCAGCTCACAGGGATGGGGGGGCGAGCAGTACTTC. Translation gives CASSSQGWGGEQYF.

The chain carries TRBV24-1 and TRBJ1-2; D gene ambiguous. CDR1 and CDR2 from the germline V gene are KGHDR and SFDVKD. V lost 7 bases, J lost 4 bases, and 15 bases lay in between. There are 14 residues in the CDR3. CDR3 sequence: CATSSSGSPYGYTF. The CDR3 bases are TGTGCCACCAGCTCCTCCGGGAGCCCCTATGGCTACACCTTC.

V gene TRBV6-1 combines with J gene TRBJ1-4, with D possibly being TRBD1 (6 bases). Germline CDR1 and CDR2: MNHNS and SASEGT. This CDR3 region has 15 residues. Trimming removed 4 bases at V and 8 bases at J, with 17 bases between. In nucleotides, the CDR3 is TGTGCCAGCAGTGTCAGACAGGATCCAAACGAAAAACTGTTTTTT. Translation: CASSVRQDPNEKLFF.

The rearrangement links TRBV30 to TRBJ1-1; D is perhaps TRBD1 (5 bases). CDR3 length equals 10 residues. From germline, CDR1 is GTSNPN and CDR2 SVGIG (reference sequence). Trimming shortened V by 4 bases and J by 11 bases, and 11 bases separated the two germline ends. CDR3 bases: TGTGCCTGGAACAGGATTGACGCTTTCTTT. It specifies CAWNRIDAFF.

The chain uses TRBV9 and TRBJ2-2, with TRBD2 matching over 9 bases. Losses at the gene ends were 3 bases for V and 3 bases for J; bases not matched to a gene: 3. CDR1 is SGDLS, CDR2 YYNGEE, per germline. The CDR3 has 15 amino acids. CDR3 bases: TGTGCCAGCAGCGCCCGGACTAGCGACACCGGGGAGCTGTTTTTT. It codes for CASSARTSDTGELFF.

The chain uses TRBV29-1 and TRBJ2-2, with 8 bases matching TRBD1. The J segment lost 7 bases and the V segment lost 3 bases, leaving 16 bases of the junction unmatched. Germline values: CDR1 SQVTM, CDR2 ANQGSEA. The CDR3 is 17 amino acids. The CDR3 protein is CSVEAPGTGVVGGELFF. The DNA for the CDR3 is TGCAGCGTTGAGGCCCCCGGGACAGGAGTGGTAGGCGGGGAGCTGTTTTTT.

DNA for the CDR3: TGTGCCAGCAGCCAGGGAGGGAGGGGCACTGAAGCTTTCTTT. Translated: CASSQGGRGTEAFF. The V gene is TRBV9, the J gene TRBJ1-1, with D maybe TRBD1 (5 bases). V dropped 4 bases and J dropped 4 bases, with 14 bases sitting between them. Looked up from germline, CDR1 is SGDLS and CDR2 is YYNGEE. The CDR3 runs to 14 residues.

The rearrangement joins TRBV9 to TRBJ1-2; D perhaps matches TRBD1 (5 bases). Germline CDR1 and CDR2: SGDLS and YYNGEE. V gave up 0 bases and J gave up 7 bases, with 13 bases separating them. This CDR3 spans 14 amino acids. The chain's CDR3 is CASSVDMEGSGYTF. DNA for the CDR3: TGTGCCAGCAGCGTAGATATGGAGGGGTCTGGCTACACCTTC.